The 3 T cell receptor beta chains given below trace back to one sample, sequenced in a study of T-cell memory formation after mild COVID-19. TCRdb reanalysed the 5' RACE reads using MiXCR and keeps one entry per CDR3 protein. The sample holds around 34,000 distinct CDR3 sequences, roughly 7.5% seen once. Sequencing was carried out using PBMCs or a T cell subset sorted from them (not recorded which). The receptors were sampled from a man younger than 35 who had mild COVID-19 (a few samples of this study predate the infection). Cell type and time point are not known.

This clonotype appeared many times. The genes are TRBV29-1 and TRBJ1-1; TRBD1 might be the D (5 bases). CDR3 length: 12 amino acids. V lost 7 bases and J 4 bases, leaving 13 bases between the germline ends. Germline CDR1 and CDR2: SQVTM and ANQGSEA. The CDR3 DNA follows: TGCAGCGGGAGGTTTGGGGGCACTGAAGCTTTCTTT. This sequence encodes CSGRFGGTEAFF.

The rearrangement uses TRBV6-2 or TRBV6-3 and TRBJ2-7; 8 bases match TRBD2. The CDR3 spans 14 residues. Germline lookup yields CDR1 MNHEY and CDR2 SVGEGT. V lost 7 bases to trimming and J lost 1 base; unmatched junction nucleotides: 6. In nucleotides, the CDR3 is TGTGCCAGCAAAAAGCGGGGGCTTTCCTACGAGCAGTACGTC. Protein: CASKKRGLSYEQYV.

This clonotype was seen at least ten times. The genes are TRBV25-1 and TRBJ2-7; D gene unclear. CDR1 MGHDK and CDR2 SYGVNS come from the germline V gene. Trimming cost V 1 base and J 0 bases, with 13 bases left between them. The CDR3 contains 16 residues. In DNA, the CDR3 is TGTGCCAGCAGTGAATTGGGTCAAGCTATCTCCTACGAGCAGTACGTC. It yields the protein CASSELGQAISYEQYV.